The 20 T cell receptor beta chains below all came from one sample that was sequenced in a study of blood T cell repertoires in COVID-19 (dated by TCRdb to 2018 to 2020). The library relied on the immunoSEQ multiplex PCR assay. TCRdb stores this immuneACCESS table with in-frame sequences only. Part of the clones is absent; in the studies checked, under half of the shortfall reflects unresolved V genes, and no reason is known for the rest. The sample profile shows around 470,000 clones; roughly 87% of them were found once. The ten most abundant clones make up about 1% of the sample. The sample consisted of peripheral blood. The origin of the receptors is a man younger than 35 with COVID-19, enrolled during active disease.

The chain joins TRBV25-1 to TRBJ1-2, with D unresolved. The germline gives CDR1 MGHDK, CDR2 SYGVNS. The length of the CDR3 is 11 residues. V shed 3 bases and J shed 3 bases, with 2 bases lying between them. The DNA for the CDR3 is TGTGCCAGCAGTGACTACTATGGCTACACCTTC. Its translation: CASSDYYGYTF.

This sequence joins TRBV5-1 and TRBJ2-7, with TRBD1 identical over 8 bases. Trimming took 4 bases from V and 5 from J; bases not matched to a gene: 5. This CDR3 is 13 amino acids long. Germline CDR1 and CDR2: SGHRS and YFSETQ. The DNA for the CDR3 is TGCGCCAGCAGCCAGGACAGGGACGACGAGCAGTACTTC. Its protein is CASSQDRDDEQYF.

CDR3 bases: TGTGCCAGCAGCTCGAAGGAGAGGGTTTTCTATGGCTACACCTTC. Its translation is CASSSKERVFYGYTF. The V call is TRBV5-4, the J call TRBJ1-2; D ambiguous. Trimming pared 3 bases from V and 4 bases from J, leaving 16 bases between. The CDR3 is 15 residues long. CDR1 is SGHNT, CDR2 YYREEE, per germline (reference sequence).

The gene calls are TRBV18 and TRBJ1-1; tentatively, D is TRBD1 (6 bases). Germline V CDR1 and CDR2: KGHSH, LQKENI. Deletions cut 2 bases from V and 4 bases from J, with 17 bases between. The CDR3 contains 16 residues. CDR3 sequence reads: CASSPRTAEDGTEAFF. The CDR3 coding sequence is TGTGCCAGCTCACCAAGGACAGCGGAGGACGGCACTGAAGCTTTCTTT.

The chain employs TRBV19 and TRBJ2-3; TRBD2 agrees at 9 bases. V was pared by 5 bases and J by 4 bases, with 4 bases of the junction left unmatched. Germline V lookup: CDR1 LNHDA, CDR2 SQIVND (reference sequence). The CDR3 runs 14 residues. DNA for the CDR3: TGTGCCAGTAGTTTCGGCGGGGGGGCAGATACGCAGTATTTT. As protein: CASSFGGGADTQYF.

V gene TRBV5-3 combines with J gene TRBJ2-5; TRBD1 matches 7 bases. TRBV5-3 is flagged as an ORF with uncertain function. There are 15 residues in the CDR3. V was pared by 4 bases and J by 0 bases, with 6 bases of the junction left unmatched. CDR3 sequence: CARSVGGPHQETQYF. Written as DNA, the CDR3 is TGTGCCAGAAGCGTAGGGGGCCCGCACCAAGAGACCCAGTACTTC.

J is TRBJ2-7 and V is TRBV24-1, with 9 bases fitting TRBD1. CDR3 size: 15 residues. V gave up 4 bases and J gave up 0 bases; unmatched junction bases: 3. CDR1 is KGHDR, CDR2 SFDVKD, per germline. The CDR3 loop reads CATSEPGQGSYEQYF. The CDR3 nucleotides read TGTGCCACCAGTGAACCGGGACAGGGCTCCTACGAGCAGTACTTC.

Here the CDR3 reads CASSEGTGGATQYF. Here the CDR3 DNA reads TGTGCCAGCAGTGAGGGGACAGGGGGCGCGACCCAGTACTTC. The chain couples TRBV6-1 to TRBJ2-5, with 12 bases that match TRBD1. The CDR3 has 14 amino acids. Unmatched junction bases numbered 3, after V lost 3 bases and J lost 7 bases. Germline-derived CDR1 and CDR2 are MNHNS and SASEGT.

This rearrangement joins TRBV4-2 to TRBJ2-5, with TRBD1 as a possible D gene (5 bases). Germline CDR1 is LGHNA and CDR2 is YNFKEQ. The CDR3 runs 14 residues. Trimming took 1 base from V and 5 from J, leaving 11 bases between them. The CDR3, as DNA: TGTGCCAGCAGCCAAGGGCCGGCAGGGGAGACCCAGTACTTC. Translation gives CASSQGPAGETQYF.

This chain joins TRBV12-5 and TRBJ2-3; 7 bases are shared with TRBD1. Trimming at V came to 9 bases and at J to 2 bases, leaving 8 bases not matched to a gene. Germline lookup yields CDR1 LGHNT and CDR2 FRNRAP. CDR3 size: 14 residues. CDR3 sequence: CASSTGISTDTQYF. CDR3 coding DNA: TGTGCTAGCTCGACAGGGATCTCCACAGATACGCAGTATTTT.

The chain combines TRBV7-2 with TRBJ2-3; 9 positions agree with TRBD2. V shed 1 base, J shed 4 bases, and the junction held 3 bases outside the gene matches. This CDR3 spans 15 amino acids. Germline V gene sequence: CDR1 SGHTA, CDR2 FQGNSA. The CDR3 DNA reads TGTGCCAGCAGCTTAGTAGCGGGAGTTGCAGATACGCAGTATTTT. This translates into CASSLVAGVADTQYF.

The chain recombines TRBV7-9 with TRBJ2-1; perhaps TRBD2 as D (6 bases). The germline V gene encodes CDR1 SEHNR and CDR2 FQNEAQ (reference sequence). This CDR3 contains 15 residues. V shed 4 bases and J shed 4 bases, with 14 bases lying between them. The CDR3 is CASSSRDLLYNEQFF. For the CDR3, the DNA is TGTGCCAGCAGCTCCCGGGACTTACTTTACAATGAGCAGTTCTTC.

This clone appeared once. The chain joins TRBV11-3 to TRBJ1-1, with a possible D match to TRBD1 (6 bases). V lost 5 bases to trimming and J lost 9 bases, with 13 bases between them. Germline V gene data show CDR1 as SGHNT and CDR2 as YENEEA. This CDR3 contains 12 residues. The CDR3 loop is CASSKDSAQAFF. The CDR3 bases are TGTGCCAGCAGCAAGGACAGCGCCCAAGCTTTCTTT. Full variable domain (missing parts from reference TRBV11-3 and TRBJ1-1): EAGVVQSPRYKIIEKKQPVAFWCNPISGHNTLYWYLQNLGQGPELLIRYENEEAVDDSQLPKDRFSAERLKGVDSTLKIQPAELGDSAVYLCASSKDSAQAFFGQGTRLTVV.

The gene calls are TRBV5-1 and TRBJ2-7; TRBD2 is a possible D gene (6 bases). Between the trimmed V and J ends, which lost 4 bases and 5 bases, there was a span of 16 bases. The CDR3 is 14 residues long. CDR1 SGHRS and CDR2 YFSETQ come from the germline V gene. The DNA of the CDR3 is TGCGCCAGCAGCACGGGACTTCGGAGGGACGAGCAGTACTTC. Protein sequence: CASSTGLRRDEQYF.

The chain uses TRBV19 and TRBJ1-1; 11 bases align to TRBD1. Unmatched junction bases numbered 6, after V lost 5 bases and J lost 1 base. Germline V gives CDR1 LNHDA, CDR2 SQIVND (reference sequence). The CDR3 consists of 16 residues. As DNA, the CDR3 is TGTGCCAGTAGTTCCTCCGGGACAGGGGGGAACACTGAAGCTTTCTTT. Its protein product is CASSSSGTGGNTEAFF.

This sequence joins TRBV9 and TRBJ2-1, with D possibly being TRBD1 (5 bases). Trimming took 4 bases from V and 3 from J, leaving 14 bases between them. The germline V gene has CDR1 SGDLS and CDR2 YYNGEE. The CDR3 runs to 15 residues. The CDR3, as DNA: TGTGCCAGCAGCACTCCAGGGAAAGGCTACAATGAGCAGTTCTTC. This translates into CASSTPGKGYNEQFF. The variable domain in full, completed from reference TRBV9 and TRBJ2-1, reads DSGVTQTPKHLITATGQRVTLRCSPRSGDLSVYWYQQSLDQGLQFLIQYYNGEERAKGNILERFSAQQFPDLHSELNLSSLELGDSALYFCASSTPGKGYNEQFFGPGTRLTVL.

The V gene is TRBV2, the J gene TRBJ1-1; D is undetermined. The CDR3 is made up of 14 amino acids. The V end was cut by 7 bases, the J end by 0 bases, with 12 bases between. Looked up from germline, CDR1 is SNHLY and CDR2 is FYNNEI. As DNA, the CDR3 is TGTGCCAGCATAACTTCTATCCTGAACACTGAAGCTTTCTTT. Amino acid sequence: CASITSILNTEAFF.

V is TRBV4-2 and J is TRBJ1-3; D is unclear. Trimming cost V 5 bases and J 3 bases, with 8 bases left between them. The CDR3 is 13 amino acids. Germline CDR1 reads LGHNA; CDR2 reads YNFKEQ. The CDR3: CASSSNSGNTIYF. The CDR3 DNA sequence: TGTGCCAGCAGCTCAAACAGTGGAAACACCATATATTTT.

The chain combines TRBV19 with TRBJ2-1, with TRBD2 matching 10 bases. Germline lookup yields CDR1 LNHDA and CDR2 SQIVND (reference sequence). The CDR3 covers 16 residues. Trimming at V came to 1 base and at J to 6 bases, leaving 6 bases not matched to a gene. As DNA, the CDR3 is TGTGCCAGTAGTATAGGTAGGCTAGCGGGAGTCAATGAGCAGTTCTTC. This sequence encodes CASSIGRLAGVNEQFF.

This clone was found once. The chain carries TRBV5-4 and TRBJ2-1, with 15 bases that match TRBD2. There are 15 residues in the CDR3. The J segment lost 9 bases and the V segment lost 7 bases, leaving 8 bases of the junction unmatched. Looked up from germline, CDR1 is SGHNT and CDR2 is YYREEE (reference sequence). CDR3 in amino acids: CASARGTSGRSEQFF. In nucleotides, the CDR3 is TGTGCCAGCGCCAGGGGGACTAGCGGGAGGAGTGAGCAGTTCTTC.